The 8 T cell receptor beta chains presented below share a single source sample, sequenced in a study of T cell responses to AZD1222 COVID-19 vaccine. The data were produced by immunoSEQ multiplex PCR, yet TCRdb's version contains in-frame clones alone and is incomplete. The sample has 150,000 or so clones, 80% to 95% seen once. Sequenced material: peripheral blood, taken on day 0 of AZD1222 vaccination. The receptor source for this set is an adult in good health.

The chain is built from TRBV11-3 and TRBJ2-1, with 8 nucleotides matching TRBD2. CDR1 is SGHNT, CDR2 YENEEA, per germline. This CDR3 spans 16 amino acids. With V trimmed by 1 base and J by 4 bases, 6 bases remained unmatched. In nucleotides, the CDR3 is TGTGCCAGCAGCTTAGGGCGGGGGGTCCATTACAATGAGCAGTTCTTC. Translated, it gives CASSLGRGVHYNEQFF.

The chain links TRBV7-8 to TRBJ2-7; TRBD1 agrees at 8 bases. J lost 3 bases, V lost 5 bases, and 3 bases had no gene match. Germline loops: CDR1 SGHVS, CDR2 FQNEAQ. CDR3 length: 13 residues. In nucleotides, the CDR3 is TGTGCCAGCAGCAACGACAGGGGCTACGAGCAGTACTTC. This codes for CASSNDRGYEQYF.

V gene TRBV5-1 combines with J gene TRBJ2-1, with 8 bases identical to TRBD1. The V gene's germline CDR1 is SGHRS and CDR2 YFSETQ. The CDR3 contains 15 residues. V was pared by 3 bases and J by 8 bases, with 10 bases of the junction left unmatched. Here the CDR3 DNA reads TGCGCCAGCAGCTCAACGGGACAGGTATTTGATGAGCAGTTCTTC. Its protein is CASSSTGQVFDEQFF.

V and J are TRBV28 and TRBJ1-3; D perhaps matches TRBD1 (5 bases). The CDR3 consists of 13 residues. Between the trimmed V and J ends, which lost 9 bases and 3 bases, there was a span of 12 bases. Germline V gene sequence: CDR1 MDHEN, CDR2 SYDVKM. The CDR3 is CASQGDGGNTIYF. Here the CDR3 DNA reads TGTGCCAGTCAGGGAGACGGTGGAAACACCATATATTTT.

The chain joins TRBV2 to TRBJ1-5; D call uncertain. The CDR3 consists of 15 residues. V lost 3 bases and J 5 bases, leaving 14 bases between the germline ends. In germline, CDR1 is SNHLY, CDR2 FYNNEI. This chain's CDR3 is CASSDEELPDQPQHF. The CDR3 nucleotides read TGTGCCAGCAGTGACGAAGAGCTTCCGGATCAGCCCCAGCATTTT.

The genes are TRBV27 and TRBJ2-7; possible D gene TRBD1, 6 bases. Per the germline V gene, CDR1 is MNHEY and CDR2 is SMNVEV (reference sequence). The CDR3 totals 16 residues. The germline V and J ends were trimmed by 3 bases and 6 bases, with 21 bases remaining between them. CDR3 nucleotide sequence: TGTGCCAGCAGTTTTGGGATGACAGGCCTCAAGGGCGAGCAGTACTTC. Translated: CASSFGMTGLKGEQYF.

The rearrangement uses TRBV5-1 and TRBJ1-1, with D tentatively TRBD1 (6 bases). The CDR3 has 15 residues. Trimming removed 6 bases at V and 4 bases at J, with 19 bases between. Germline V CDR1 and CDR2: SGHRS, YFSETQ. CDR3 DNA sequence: TGCGCCAGCACAAAGGGGAACAGGGTTGGCACTGAAGCTTTCTTT. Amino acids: CASTKGNRVGTEAFF.

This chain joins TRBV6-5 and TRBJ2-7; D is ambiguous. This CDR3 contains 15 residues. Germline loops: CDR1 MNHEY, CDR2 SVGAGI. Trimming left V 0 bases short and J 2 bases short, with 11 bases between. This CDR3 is CASSYSRGRTYEQYF. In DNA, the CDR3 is TGTGCCAGCAGTTACTCACGTGGACGGACCTACGAGCAGTACTTC.